Listed here is a single T cell receptor (beta chain). Generated by immunoSEQ multiplex PCR, the TCRdb table keeps only in-frame clones and is missing some. The sample includes 260,000 or so clones, around 90% of them seen just once. In germline, CDR1 is SGDLS, CDR2 YYNGEE. CDR3 length: 15 residues. Trimming removed 0 bases from V and 4 bases from J, with 13 bases in between. The data originate from a study of blood T cell repertoires in COVID-19. This sequence was found in a human donor in a cohort sampled during active COVID-19. The genes are TRBV9 and TRBJ1-2, with D perhaps TRBD1 (5 bases). The specimen was peripheral blood. The DNA for the CDR3 is TGTGCCAGCAGCGTAGGACAGAGCTCCGCCTATGGCTACACCTTC. Protein: CASSVGQSSAYGYTF.